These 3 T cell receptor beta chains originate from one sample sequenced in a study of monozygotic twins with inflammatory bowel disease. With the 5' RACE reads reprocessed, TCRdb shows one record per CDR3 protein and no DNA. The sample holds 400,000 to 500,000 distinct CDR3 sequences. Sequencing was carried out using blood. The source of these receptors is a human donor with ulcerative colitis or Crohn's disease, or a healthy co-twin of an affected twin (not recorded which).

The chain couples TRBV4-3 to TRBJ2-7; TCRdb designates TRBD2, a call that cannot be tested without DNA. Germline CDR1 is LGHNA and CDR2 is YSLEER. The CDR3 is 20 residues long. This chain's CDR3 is CASSQDSLAGDLVSSYEQYF.

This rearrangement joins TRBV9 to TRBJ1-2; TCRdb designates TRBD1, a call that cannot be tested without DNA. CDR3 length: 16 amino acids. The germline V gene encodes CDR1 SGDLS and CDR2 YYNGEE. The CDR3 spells CASSESRDRGVYGYTF.

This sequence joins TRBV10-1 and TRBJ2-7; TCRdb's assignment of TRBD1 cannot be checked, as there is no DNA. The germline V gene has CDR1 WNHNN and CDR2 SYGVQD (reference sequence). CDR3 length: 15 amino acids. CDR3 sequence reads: CASSEAGQGFYEQYF.